These 2 T cell receptor beta chains came from one sample sequenced in a study of T-cell memory formation after mild COVID-19. TCRdb re-analysed the 5' RACE reads in MiXCR, keeping a single row per CDR3 protein. The table lists roughly 410,000 distinct CDR3 sequences, more than 20% of them singletons. Sequenced sample: PBMCs or a T cell subset sorted from them (not recorded which). The origin of the receptors is an adult woman who had mild COVID-19 (a few samples of this study predate the infection). Cell type and time point are not known.

There are many counts of this clonotype. This sequence joins TRBV7-9 and TRBJ2-3; 7 nucleotides match TRBD2. The CDR3 totals 15 residues. CDR1 is SEHNR and CDR2 is FQNEAQ in the germline V gene (reference sequence). V lost 5 bases and J lost 3; bases outside the gene matches: 8. The CDR3 DNA reads as TGTGCCAGCAGCCTCGTGGCAGCGGGGACAGATACGCAGTATTTT. This translates into CASSLVAAGTDTQYF.

CDR3 coding DNA: TGCGCCAGCAGCCCTAGAGGACAGCCGTCTGGAAACACCATATATTTT. Translated: CASSPRGQPSGNTIYF. The chain carries TRBV5-1 and TRBJ1-3; the D gene is possibly TRBD1 (6 bases). Germline V lookup: CDR1 SGHRS, CDR2 YFSETQ. V lost 4 bases, J lost 1 base, and 15 bases lay in between. CDR3 length: 16 residues.